These 3 T cell receptor beta chains were all obtained from the same sample, sequenced in a study of immune characterization of retroperitoneal liposarcoma. In TCRdb, the PCR reads were re-called with MiXCR into one record per CDR3 protein. The table lists around 2,600 distinct CDR3 sequences, roughly 23% of them singletons. The sequenced sample consisted of tumor tissue. These receptors were collected from a male donor with retroperitoneal liposarcoma.

Judged by abundance, this clonotype is medium-sized. The chain joins TRBV7-2 to TRBJ1-2, with unresolved D. The length of the CDR3 is 13 residues. Deletions cut 5 bases from V and 4 bases from J, with 11 bases between. Germline loops: CDR1 SGHTA, CDR2 FQGNSA. This chain's CDR3 is CASSRAGPYGYTF. DNA of the CDR3: TGTGCCAGCAGCCGCGCGGGTCCCTATGGCTACACCTTC.

This clonotype occurred a few times. The chain couples TRBV6-1 to TRBJ2-1; D is undetermined. CDR1 and CDR2 (germline): MNHNS, SASEGT. V shed 2 bases and J shed 0 bases, with 11 bases lying between them. The CDR3 length is 16 residues. DNA of the CDR3: TGTGCCAGCAGTGAAAGGGCCCCCGGCTCCTACAATGAGCAGTTCTTC. It translates to CASSERAPGSYNEQFF.

This clonotype showed up many times. As DNA, the CDR3 is TGTGCCAGCAGTTACCTAGGGAACGAGCAGTACTTC. This translates into CASSYLGNEQYF. The chain uses TRBV6-5 and TRBJ2-3; no clear D gene. TRBJ2-7 matches the DNA end more closely, so the J call is doubtful. In germline, CDR1 is MNHEY, CDR2 SVGAGI. This CDR3 is built from 12 residues.